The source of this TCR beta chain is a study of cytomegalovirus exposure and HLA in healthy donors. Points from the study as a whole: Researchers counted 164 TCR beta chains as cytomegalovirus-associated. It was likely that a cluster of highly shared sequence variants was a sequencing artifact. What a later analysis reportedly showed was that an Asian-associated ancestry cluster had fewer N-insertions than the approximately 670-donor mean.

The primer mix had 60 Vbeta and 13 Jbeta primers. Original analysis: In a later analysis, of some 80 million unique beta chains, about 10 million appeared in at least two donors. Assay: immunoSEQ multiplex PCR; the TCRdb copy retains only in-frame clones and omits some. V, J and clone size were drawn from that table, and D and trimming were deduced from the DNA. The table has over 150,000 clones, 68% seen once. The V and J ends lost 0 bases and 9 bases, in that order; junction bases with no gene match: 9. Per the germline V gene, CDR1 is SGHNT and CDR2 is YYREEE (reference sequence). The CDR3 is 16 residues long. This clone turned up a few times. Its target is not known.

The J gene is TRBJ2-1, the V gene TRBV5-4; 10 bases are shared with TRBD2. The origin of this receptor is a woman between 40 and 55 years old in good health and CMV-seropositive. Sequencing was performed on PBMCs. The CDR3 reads CASSLAASGRDGEQFF. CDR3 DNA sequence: TGTGCCAGCAGCTTGGCCGCCAGCGGGAGGGACGGTGAGCAGTTCTTC.